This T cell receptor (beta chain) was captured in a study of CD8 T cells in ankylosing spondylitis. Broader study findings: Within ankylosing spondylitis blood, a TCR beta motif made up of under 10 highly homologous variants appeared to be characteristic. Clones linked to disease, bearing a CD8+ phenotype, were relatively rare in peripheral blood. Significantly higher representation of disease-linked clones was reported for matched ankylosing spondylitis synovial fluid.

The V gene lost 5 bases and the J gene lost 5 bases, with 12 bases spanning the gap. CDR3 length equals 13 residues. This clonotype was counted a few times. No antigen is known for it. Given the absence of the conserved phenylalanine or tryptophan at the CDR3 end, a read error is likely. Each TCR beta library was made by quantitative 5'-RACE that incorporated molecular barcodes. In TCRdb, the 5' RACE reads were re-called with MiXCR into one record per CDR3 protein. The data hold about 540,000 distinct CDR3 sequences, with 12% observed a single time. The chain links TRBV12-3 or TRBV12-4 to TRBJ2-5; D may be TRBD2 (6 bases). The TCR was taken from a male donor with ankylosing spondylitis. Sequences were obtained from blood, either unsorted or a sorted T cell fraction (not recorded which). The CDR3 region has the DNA TGTGCCAGCAGTAAGGGGACTCGGGAGACCCAGTACTCC. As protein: CASSKGTRETQYS.